This section outlines one T cell receptor (beta chain) sequence together with its context. These data belong to a study of blood T cell repertoires in COVID-19. Study-level background: Acute and convalescent COVID-19 samples came from the United States, Italy and Spain. T cells, B-cell-depleted T cells, or PBMCs supplied cDNA or gDNA.

Adults between roughly 18 and 89 years of age took part from 20 to 25 US areas. Repertoires were generated with immunoSEQ multiplex PCR, while TCRdb's copy carries only in-frame clones and drops some. Of 350,000 or so clones in the sample, almost 90% were seen once. The receptor was isolated from a woman aged 30 to 39 who had been exposed to COVID-19. Source material: PBMCs or T cells enriched from blood (not recorded which).

Here the CDR3 reads CASSQETGGGYTF. The CDR3 DNA reads TGCGCCAGCAGCCAAGAAACTGGGGGCGGCTACACCTTC. This chain joins TRBV4-1 and TRBJ1-2, with D possibly being TRBD1 (6 bases). Germline V gene sequence: CDR1 MGHRA, CDR2 YSYEKL. With 0 bases removed from V and 8 bases from J, the gap between germline ends came to 10 bases. The CDR3 is made up of 13 amino acids.